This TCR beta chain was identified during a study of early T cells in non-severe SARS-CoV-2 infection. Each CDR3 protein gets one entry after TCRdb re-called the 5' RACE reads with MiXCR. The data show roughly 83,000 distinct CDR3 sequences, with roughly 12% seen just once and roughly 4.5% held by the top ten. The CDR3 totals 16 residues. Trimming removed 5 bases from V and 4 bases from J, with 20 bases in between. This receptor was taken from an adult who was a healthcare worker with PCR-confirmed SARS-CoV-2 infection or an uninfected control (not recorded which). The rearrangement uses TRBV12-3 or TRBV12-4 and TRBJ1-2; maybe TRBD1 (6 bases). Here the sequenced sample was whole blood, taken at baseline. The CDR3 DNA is TGTGCCAGCAGTCCGAACGGGCCTCAAGGGGGCTATGGCTACACCTTC. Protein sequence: CASSPNGPQGGYGYTF.